This TCR beta chain was sequenced for a study of T cell responses to AZD1222 COVID-19 vaccine. Study observations and caveats: Only six AZD1222 recipients tested seropositive at baseline.

For this clone: As yet, its antigen is unknown.

Measured with immunoSEQ multiplex PCR; TCRdb has only the in-frame clones, and not every one. Of about 120,000 clones listed, just over 90% are singletons. This sequence originates from an adult in good health. The sample here was peripheral blood, taken on day 0 of AZD1222 vaccination.

The DNA for the CDR3 is TGTGCCAGCAGCCAGAGGGCCAAGAACACCGGGGAGCTGTTTTTT. It yields the protein CASSQRAKNTGELFF. This chain joins TRBV7-9 and TRBJ2-2; possible D gene TRBD2, 5 bases. The V end was cut by 5 bases, the J end by 1 base, with 11 bases between. Germline V gives CDR1 SEHNR, CDR2 FQNEAQ (reference sequence). This CDR3 is 15 amino acids long.